These 15 T cell receptor beta chains were all obtained from the same sample, sequenced in a study of blood T cell repertoires in COVID-19. Produced via immunoSEQ multiplex PCR; TCRdb's table is partial and in-frame only. Of 110,000 to 150,000 clones listed, under 90% are singletons. Material: peripheral blood. These receptors came from an elderly woman in a cohort sampled during active or convalescent COVID-19.

CDR3 coding DNA: TGTGCCAGCAGCCTCTACAGGGGGCGCGGGGAGACCCAGTACTTC. It encodes CASSLYRGRGETQYF. V and J are TRBV7-2 and TRBJ2-5; the match to TRBD1 covers 9 bases. J was trimmed by 5 bases and V by 5 bases; bases with no gene match: 9. The CDR3 length is 15 residues. The germline V gene has CDR1 SGHTA and CDR2 FQGNSA.

The chain joins TRBV2 to TRBJ2-3; possibly TRBD1 for D (6 bases). V was pared by 11 bases and J by 2 bases, with 17 bases between. Germline loops: CDR1 SNHLY, CDR2 FYNNEI. The CDR3 covers 14 residues. The CDR3: CADQQGPSTDTQYF. Written as DNA, the CDR3 is TGTGCCGACCAACAGGGACCGTCCACAGATACGCAGTATTTT.

This chain uses TRBV11-2 with TRBJ2-4; D might be TRBD1 (5 bases). With 5 bases removed from V and 5 bases from J, the gap between germline ends came to 13 bases. The CDR3 has 14 residues. Germline V lookup: CDR1 SGHAT, CDR2 FQNNGV. The chain's CDR3 is CASSPRGPQNIQYF. CDR3 sequence (DNA): TGTGCCAGCAGCCCTAGGGGTCCGCAAAACATTCAGTACTTC.

This clone has just a few counts. Distinct nucleotide sequences in the sample also encode this CDR3. V and J are TRBV4-1 and TRBJ2-7; 7 bases are shared with TRBD1. Germline trimming cut 3 bases from V and 2 bases from J; bases unmatched to any gene: 7. CDR1 and CDR2 (germline): MGHRA, YSYEKL. The length of the CDR3 is 15 residues. The CDR3 reads CASSQGRQGPYEQYF. The CDR3 bases are TGCGCCAGCAGCCAGGGAAGACAGGGTCCCTACGAGCAGTACTTC.

The chain joins TRBV19 to TRBJ1-4; tentatively, D is TRBD1 (5 bases). The CDR3 is made up of 13 amino acids. V was pared by 7 bases and J by 4 bases, with 10 bases between. The germline gives CDR1 LNHDA, CDR2 SQIVND (reference sequence). The CDR3 DNA reads as TGTGCCAGTAAGCAGGGTTATAATGAAAAACTGTTTTTT. Protein sequence: CASKQGYNEKLFF.

The chain has TRBV5-5 and TRBJ1-5; D perhaps matches TRBD1 (5 bases). This CDR3 contains 13 residues. V lost 4 bases, J lost 7 bases, and 12 bases lay in between. In germline, CDR1 is SGHKS, CDR2 YYEKEE (reference sequence). The CDR3 loop reads CASSPGGRQPQHF. For the CDR3, the DNA is TGTGCCAGCAGCCCCGGGGGGAGGCAGCCCCAGCATTTT.

The chain has TRBV5-1 and TRBJ2-6; D perhaps matches TRBD1 (6 bases). Germline CDR1 is SGHRS and CDR2 is YFSETQ. The CDR3 length is 15 residues. The V and J ends lost 7 bases and 2 bases respectively, with 13 bases between them. Written as DNA, the CDR3 is TGCGCCAGCTCCCAAGGGGGTACTGGGGCCAACGTCCTGACTTTC. Protein product: CASSQGGTGANVLTF. The entire variable domain, with the rest obtained from reference TRBV5-1 and TRBJ2-6, is as follows: KAGVTQTPRYLIKTRGQQVTLSCSPISGHRSVSWYQQTPGQGLQFLFEYFSETQRNKGNFPGRFSGRQFSNSRSEMNVSTLELGDSALYLCASSQGGTGANVLTFGAGSRLTVL.

The J gene is TRBJ2-5, the V gene TRBV6-1; 7 nucleotides align to TRBD2. Germline values: CDR1 MNHNS, CDR2 SASEGT. This CDR3 comprises 15 residues. V was pared by 0 bases and J by 2 bases, with 3 bases of the junction left unmatched. The chain's CDR3 is CASSEARERQETQYF. CDR3 coding DNA: TGTGCCAGCAGTGAAGCGCGGGAGCGACAAGAGACCCAGTACTTC.

This sequence joins TRBV6-2 or TRBV6-3 and TRBJ2-1; a possible D gene is TRBD2 (5 bases). The length of the CDR3 is 16 residues. Trimming left V 6 bases short and J 4 bases short, with 19 bases between. Looked up from germline, CDR1 is MNHEY and CDR2 is SVGEGT. The CDR3 nucleotides are TGTGCCAGCAGACCTGGACGGACTTTAAATTACAATGAGCAGTTCTTC. It is translated as CASRPGRTLNYNEQFF.

The chain couples TRBV19 to TRBJ1-2; 8 bases are shared with TRBD1. The V and J ends lost 5 bases and 2 bases, in that order; junction bases with no gene match: 13. In germline, CDR1 is LNHDA, CDR2 SQIVND (reference sequence). CDR3 length equals 17 residues. CDR3: CASSSGTGYLKNYGYTF. The CDR3 nucleotides are TGTGCCAGTAGTTCCGGGACAGGTTATCTGAAAAACTATGGCTACACCTTC.

The chain carries TRBV7-9 and TRBJ1-1; no clear D gene. CDR1 is SEHNR, CDR2 FQNEAQ, per germline (reference sequence). Trimming left V 0 bases short and J 6 bases short, with 11 bases between. This CDR3 region has 14 residues. The DNA for the CDR3 is TGTGCCAGCAGCTTAGCGGCGGCTCCACCTGAAGCTTTCTTT. Translation gives CASSLAAAPPEAFF.

The V gene is TRBV7-2, the J gene TRBJ2-3; a weak D match, TRBD1 (5 bases). Trimming cost V 4 bases and J 1 base, with 15 bases left between them. Germline CDR1 SGHTA, CDR2 FQGNSA. This CDR3 contains 16 residues. CDR3 in DNA: TGTGCCAGCAGCTGGGGCTGGGGTACCCGCACAGATACGCAGTATTTT. Its translation is CASSWGWGTRTDTQYF.

The CDR3 DNA follows: TGTGCTAGTGGTTTGGTAAAGGGGGAAAGGACCGGGGAGCTGTTTTTT. This encodes CASGLVKGERTGELFF. This chain uses TRBV12-5 with TRBJ2-2; tentative D call: TRBD1 (6 bases). This CDR3 has 16 amino acids. V shed 0 bases and J shed 5 bases, with 13 bases lying between them. Looked up from germline, CDR1 is LGHNT and CDR2 is FRNRAP. Filled out from reference TRBV12-5 and TRBJ2-2, the complete variable domain reads DARVTQTPRHKVTEMGQEVTMRCQPILGHNTVFWYRQTMMQGLELLAYFRNRAPLDDSGMPKDRFSAEMPDATLATLKIQPSEPRDSAVYFCASGLVKGERTGELFFGEGSRLTVL.

The chain carries TRBV19 and TRBJ2-6; perhaps TRBD1 as D (5 bases). CDR1 and CDR2 from the germline V gene are LNHDA and SQIVND (reference sequence). The CDR3 contains 18 residues. The V end lost 3 bases, the J end lost 0 bases, and 15 bases lay between the germline ends. The CDR3 region has the DNA TGTGCCAGTAGTATCTCCAGGGTGTTGAACTCTGGGGCCAACGTCCTGACTTTC. It yields the protein CASSISRVLNSGANVLTF.

The chain employs TRBV5-4 and TRBJ2-3; 10 bases fit TRBD2. Germline values: CDR1 SGHNT, CDR2 YYREEE (reference sequence). V gave up 4 bases and J gave up 4 bases; unmatched junction bases: 9. The CDR3 spans 16 residues. CDR3 region: CASSRSGGAGADTQYF. The CDR3 nucleotides read TGTGCCAGCAGCCGAAGCGGGGGGGCTGGGGCAGATACGCAGTATTTT.